These T cell receptor beta chains were read from a single sample in a study of blood T cell repertoires in COVID-19. Only in-frame clones appear in the TCRdb table, and some are missing; sequencing was by immunoSEQ multiplex PCR. This table has roughly 400,000 clones, about nine tenths appearing once. Sequenced material: PBMCs or T cells enriched from blood (not recorded which). These receptors were obtained from a young woman who had recovered from COVID-19. CDR3s include the opening cysteine and the closing phenylalanine or tryptophan. Each record gives: clone size, D gene, J gene, V gene, CDR3 DNA, CDR3 protein. A D gene is named only where the DNA matches it firmly. For some rows the clone size is stated as once, few or many, or as a class when expanded; others skip it.

NA TRBD1 TRBJ2-1 TRBV4-3 TGCGCCAGCAGCCAAGACGGGACAGGGCTCTACAATGAGCAGTTCTTC CASSQDGTGLYNEQFF
NA TRBD2 TRBJ2-1 TRBV19 TGTGCCAGCTCTAGCGGGAGGGACTACAATGAGCAGTTCTTC CASSSGRDYNEQFF
once NA TRBJ1-1 TRBV18 TGTGCCAGCTCACCTGGCGGGGGGCTGAACACTGAAGCTTTCTTT CASSPGGGLNTEAFF
NA NA TRBJ2-7 TRBV18 TGTGCCAGCTCACCAACAGGGTTCGAGCAGTACTTC CASSPTGFEQYF
NA NA TRBJ2-3 TRBV7-2 TGTGCCAGCAGCTTGGACTTCACAGATACGCAGTATTTT CASSLDFTDTQYF
NA NA TRBJ1-5 TRBV2 TGTGCCAGCAAAGCCGACTCCAATCAGCCCCAGCATTTT CASKADSNQPQHF
NA NA TRBJ1-2 TRBV21-1 TGTGCCAGCAGCAAAGGCAGCGGAGGCTACACCTTC CASSKGSGGYTF
NA NA TRBJ2-7 TRBV10-3 TGTGCCATCAGCCGCGGAGGGCCATCAACCTACGAGCAGTACTTC CAISRGGPSTYEQYF
NA NA TRBJ2-1 TRBV5-6 TGTGCCAGCAGCCTGCCCAGTTTCGATGAGCAGTTCTTC CASSLPSFDEQFF
NA NA TRBJ1-5 TRBV5-6 TGTGCCAGCAGCTCCCGCCAGGGGAAGCTTCGACAGCCCCAGCATTTT CASSSRQGKLRQPQHF
NA TRBD1 TRBJ1-5 TRBV5-4 TGTGCCAGCAGCTTCTGGTCTACAGGGGGCGCCGGGGATGGATATCAGCCCCAGCATTTT CASSFWSTGGAGDGYQPQHF
NA NA TRBJ1-4 TRBV4-1 TGCGCCAGCAGCCAAGCCAGAAATGAAAAACTGTTTTTT CASSQARNEKLFF
NA TRBD2 TRBJ2-7 TRBV30 TGTGCCTGGAGTATTAGCGGGTCAGCCTACGAGCAGTACTTC CAWSISGSAYEQYF
NA NA TRBJ2-1 TRBV28 TGTGCCAGCAGTTTATTGGCGGATAGCTCCTACAATGAGCAGTTCTTC CASSLLADSSYNEQFF
NA NA TRBJ1-1 TRBV7-9 TGTGCCAGCAGCTTAAGGGGAGGTTGGGAGAACACTGAAGCTTTCTTT CASSLRGGWENTEAFF
NA NA TRBJ1-2 TRBV30 TGTGCCTGGCTTAGACACGCATCATATGGCTACACCTTC CAWLRHASYGYTF
NA NA TRBJ1-6 TRBV6-5 TGTGCCAGCAGGAGTAATTCACCCCTCCACTTT CASRSNSPLHF
NA NA TRBJ1-1 TRBV5-6 TGTGCCAGCAGCCTCGGGGTTAGGTTTACCACTGAAGCTTTCTTT CASSLGVRFTTEAFF
NA NA TRBJ2-7 TRBV11-2 TGTGCCAGCAGCTTTAGAAGAGAATACGAGCAGTACTTC CASSFRREYEQYF
NA TRBD2 TRBJ2-1 TRBV6-2/TRBV6-3 TGTGCCACCAGCCAACTCGGGACTAGTGGTGATGAGCAGTTCTTC CATSQLGTSGDEQFF
NA TRBD1 TRBJ1-2 TRBV24-1 TGTGCCACCAGTGAACCCGGGACAGCTCACGGCTACACCTTC CATSEPGTAHGYTF
NA NA TRBJ1-5 TRBV30 TGTGCCTGGAGTGTTGGGAGGGGAGTCGGGAGCAATCAGCCCCAGCATTTT CAWSVGRGVGSNQPQHF
NA NA TRBJ1-1 TRBV7-2 TGTGCCAGCAGCTTGAACAGCTACACTGAAGCTTTCTTT CASSLNSYTEAFF
NA NA TRBJ2-4 TRBV5-1 TGCGCCAGCAGCCCCGAACCAGGGATAATAGCCAAAAACATTCAGTACTTC CASSPEPGIIAKNIQYF
NA NA TRBJ2-1 TRBV7-9 TGTGCCAGCAGCTCGACAGGTTTGTCCTCCTACAATGAGCAGTTCTTC CASSSTGLSSYNEQFF
NA TRBD1 TRBJ2-5 TRBV7-9 TGTGCCAGCGGATCACAGGGGGCGGAGGAGACCCAGTACTTC CASGSQGAEETQYF
NA NA TRBJ2-6 TRBV7-2 TGTGCCAGCAGCTTATTAAGGACTGCAGACTCTGGGGCCAACGTCCTGACTTTC CASSLLRTADSGANVLTF
NA NA TRBJ1-1 TRBV5-1 TGCGCCAGCAGCTTGCTATTCCCCAGGACAGCTGGTGAAGCTTTCTTT CASSLLFPRTAGEAFF
NA TRBD1 TRBJ1-6 TRBV2 TGTGCCAGCAGGAGGGACAGGGGTTCACCCCTCCACTTT CASRRDRGSPLHF
NA NA TRBJ1-2 TRBV7-2 TGTGCCAGCAGGCTCGCAGGGTTTCTTGGTGGCTACACCTTC CASRLAGFLGGYTF
NA NA TRBJ2-3 TRBV3-1/TRBV3-2 TGTCCCGGGCTGCGCGGGGCCAGGAGAGTCACAGATACGCAGTATTTT CPGLRGARRVTDTQYF